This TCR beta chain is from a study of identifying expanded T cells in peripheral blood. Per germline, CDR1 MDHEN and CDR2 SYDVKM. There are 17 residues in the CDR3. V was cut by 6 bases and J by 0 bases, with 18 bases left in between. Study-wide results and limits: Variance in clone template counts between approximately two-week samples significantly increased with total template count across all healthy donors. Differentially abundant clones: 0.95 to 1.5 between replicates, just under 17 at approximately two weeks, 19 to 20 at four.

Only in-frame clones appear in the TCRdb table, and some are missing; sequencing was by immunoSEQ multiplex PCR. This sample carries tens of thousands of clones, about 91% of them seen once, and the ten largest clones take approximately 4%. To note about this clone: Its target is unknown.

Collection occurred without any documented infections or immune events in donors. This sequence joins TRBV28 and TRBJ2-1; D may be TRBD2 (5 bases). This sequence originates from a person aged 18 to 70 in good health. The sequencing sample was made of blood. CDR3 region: CASSLTKAVSSYNEQFF. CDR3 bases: TGTGCCAGCAGCTTGACCAAAGCGGTAAGCTCCTACAATGAGCAGTTCTTC.